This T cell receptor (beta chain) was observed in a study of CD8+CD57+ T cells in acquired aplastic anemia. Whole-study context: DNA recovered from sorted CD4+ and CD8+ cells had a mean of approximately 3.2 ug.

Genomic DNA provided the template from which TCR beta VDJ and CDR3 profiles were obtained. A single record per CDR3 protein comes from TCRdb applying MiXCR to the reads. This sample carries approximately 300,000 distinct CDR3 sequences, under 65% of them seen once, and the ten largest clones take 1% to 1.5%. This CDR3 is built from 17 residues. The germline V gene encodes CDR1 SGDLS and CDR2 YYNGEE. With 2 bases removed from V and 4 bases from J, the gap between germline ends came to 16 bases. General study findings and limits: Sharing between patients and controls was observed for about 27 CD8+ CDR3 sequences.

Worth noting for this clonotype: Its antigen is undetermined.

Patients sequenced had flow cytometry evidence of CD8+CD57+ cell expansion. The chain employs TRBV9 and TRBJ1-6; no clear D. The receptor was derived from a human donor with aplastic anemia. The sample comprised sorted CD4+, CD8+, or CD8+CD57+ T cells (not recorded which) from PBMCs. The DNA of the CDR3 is TGTGCCAGCAGCGTTGTCGGGCCTCATCCTTATAATTCACCCCTCCACTTT. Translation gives CASSVVGPHPYNSPLHF.